These T cell receptor beta chains were read from a single sample in a study of T cell repertoires in cytomegalovirus infection. TCRdb fed the reads into MiXCR, producing one record per CDR3 protein. The sample shows fewer than 900,000 distinct CDR3 sequences, 25% to 35% of them seen only once. Which antigens these TCRs recognize remains unknown. The sample consisted of cultured CD8+ T cells from PBMCs, taken from culture after CMV antigen stimulation. The source of these receptors is a human donor in good health (CMV status not recorded). Some clones in this sample may be carry-over from other donors' samples. The CDR3 runs from the conserved cysteine through the conserved F or W. A D gene is named only where the DNA matches it firmly. Where a row states a size, it is once, few, many or the class of an expanded clone; other rows omit it.

clone_size,d_call,j_call,v_call,cdr3_nt,cdr3_aa
many,NA,TRBJ1-2,TRBV7-2,TGTGCCAGCAGTAAACAATTTACGGATAACTATGGCTACACCTTC,CASSKQFTDNYGYTF
few,TRBD1,TRBJ1-4,TRBV3-1,TGTGCCAGCAGCCAATCCCAAGGGGGCGATGATGAAAAACTGTTTTTT,CASSQSQGGDDEKLFF
few,NA,TRBJ1-1,TRBV12-5,TGTGCTAGTGGTTTTTGGGCAGAGACCTACATGAACACTGAAGCTTTCTTT,CASGFWAETYMNTEAFF
NA,NA,TRBJ1-4,TRBV27,TGTGCCAGCGGTACAGGGTGGGCAACTAATGAAAAACTGTTTTTT,CASGTGWATNEKLFF
few,NA,TRBJ1-5,TRBV6-5,TGTGCCAGCAGTCCCGACAGAATCAATCAGCCCCAGCATTTT,CASSPDRINQPQHF
few,NA,TRBJ1-2,TRBV4-1,TGCGCCAGCAGCCAAGTGGCAGGGGACTATGGCTACACCTTC,CASSQVAGDYGYTF
NA,NA,TRBJ2-7,TRBV27,TGTGCCAGCAGTTTCTCTTACTCCTACGAGCAGTACTTC,CASSFSYSYEQYF
few,NA,TRBJ2-1,TRBV6-6,TGTGCCAGCAGTCGGATCAACAGGGAGCAGTTCTTC,CASSRINREQFF
many,NA,TRBJ2-1,TRBV7-6,TGTGCCAGCAGCCGAAACCAGGGTTACAATGAGCAGTTCTTC,CASSRNQGYNEQFF
few,NA,TRBJ1-2,TRBV6-2/TRBV6-3,TGTGCCAGCAGGCCTCCGGGACCCTTCTATGGCTACACCTTC,CASRPPGPFYGYTF
NA,NA,TRBJ2-5,TRBV11-2,TGTGCCAGCAGTGGCTACAGCATGATGTCGAGTGGATTGGAAGAGACCCAGTACTTC,CASSGYSMMSSGLEETQYF
NA,NA,TRBJ1-3,TRBV12-5,TGTGCTAATGGCCCCCTGGGGGGCTCTGGAAACACCATATATTTT,CANGPLGGSGNTIYF
NA,NA,TRBJ2-2,TRBV29-1,TGCAGCGTTGAAGGGGGCGATTCCCGGGAGCTGTTTTTT,CSVEGGDSRELFF
many,TRBD1,TRBJ1-1,TRBV10-2,TGCGCCAGCAGGGGGACAGGAATAAACACTGAAGCTTTCTTT,CASRGTGINTEAFF